One sample yielded the 19 T cell receptor beta chains listed below, sequenced in a study of CXCR3-negative and CXCR3-positive naive CD8 T cells. Each TRB cDNA library was prepared by 5' RACE (with UMI labels). TCRdb re-called the 5' RACE reads and gives one entry per CDR3 protein, without DNA. The sample has 45,000 to 55,000 distinct CDR3 sequences, and its top ten clones hold approximately 16%. The sample taken for sequencing was memory CD8+ T cells from blood. Source of these receptors: a human donor in good health. Some clones in this sample may be carry-over from other donors' samples.

The CDR3 protein is CASSADRGPYEQYF. The V call is TRBV5-1, the J call TRBJ2-7; without DNA, the TCRdb call of TRBD1 cannot be checked. Germline CDR1 SGHRS, CDR2 YFSETQ. CDR3 length: 14 amino acids.

V is TRBV4-3 and J is TRBJ2-7; TCRdb indicates TRBD1, and absent DNA this call remains unverified. The CDR3 is made up of 15 amino acids. CDR1 is LGHNA and CDR2 is YSLEER in the germline V gene. The CDR3 loop reads CASSQSEGARYEQYF.

The rearrangement joins TRBV28 to TRBJ2-6. Germline CDR1 and CDR2: MDHEN and SYDVKM. The CDR3 has 15 residues. The CDR3 is CASSLLYTGANVLTF.

The chain employs TRBV20-1 and TRBJ2-7. This CDR3 contains 13 residues. Germline-derived CDR1 and CDR2 are DFQATT and SNEGSKA (reference sequence). The CDR3 reads CSAREQASYEQYF.

The V and J genes are TRBV4-2 and TRBJ2-1; TCRdb lists TRBD2, though no DNA is available to test this call. This CDR3 region has 16 residues. Germline-derived CDR1 and CDR2 are LGHNA and YNFKEQ. The CDR3 protein is CASSQDGTSPYNEQFF.

The V gene is TRBV10-3, the J gene TRBJ1-1; TCRdb gives TRBD1 as the D gene, but with no DNA this cannot be confirmed. Germline V lookup: CDR1 ENHRY, CDR2 SYGVKD. The length of the CDR3 is 13 residues. The CDR3 reads CAISEGANTEAFF.

The V call is TRBV7-2, the J call TRBJ2-1; TCRdb names TRBD2, which stays unverified in the absence of DNA. CDR3 size: 16 residues. Germline CDR1 is SGHTA and CDR2 is FQGNSA. The CDR3 reads CASSQITSGGYNEQFF.

J is TRBJ2-7 and V is TRBV7-3. The CDR3 runs 13 residues. Germline CDR1 is SGHTA and CDR2 is FQGTGA. The CDR3 loop reads CASSPTDAYEQYF. Combining the CDR3 with reference TRBV7-3 and TRBJ2-7 gives the whole variable domain GAGVSQTPSNKVTEKGKYVELRCDPISGHTALYWYRQSLGQGPEFLIYFQGTGAADDSGLPNDRFFAVRPEGSVSTLKIQRTERGDSAVYLCASSPTDAYEQYFGPGTRLTVT.

This rearrangement joins TRBV12-3 or TRBV12-4 to TRBJ2-1; no DNA is available, so the TRBD2 call from TCRdb remains unchecked. The CDR3 consists of 18 residues. CDR3: CASSLLRAGGSSYNEQFF.

V is TRBV7-9 and J is TRBJ1-2; the TCRdb D gene call, TRBD1, has no DNA to confirm it. This CDR3 has 16 residues. Germline CDR1 is SEHNR and CDR2 is FQNEAQ (reference sequence). CDR3 sequence: CASSLAGDKGSYGYTF.

The chain joins TRBV12-3 or TRBV12-4 to TRBJ2-5; TCRdb indicates TRBD1, and absent DNA this call remains unverified. The CDR3 consists of 14 residues. CDR3: CASSKDRVEETQYF.

This chain connects TRBV6-1 to TRBJ2-2. There are 12 residues in the CDR3. Germline V CDR1 and CDR2: MNHNS, SASEGT. The CDR3 is CASSQTTGELFF.

The genes are TRBV7-9 and TRBJ2-3; TCRdb's assignment of TRBD2 cannot be checked, as there is no DNA. This CDR3 comprises 17 residues. CDR1 is SEHNR, CDR2 FQNEAQ, per germline (reference sequence). CDR3 residues: CASSGLRRGEGIDTQYF. Supplemented by reference TRBV7-9 and TRBJ2-3, the full variable domain reads DTGVSQNPRHKITKRGQNVTFRCDPISEHNRLYWYRQTLGQGPEFLTYFQNEAQLEKSRLLSDRFSAERPKGSFSTLEIQRTEQGDSAMYLCASSGLRRGEGIDTQYFGPGTRLTVL.

This sequence joins TRBV14 and TRBJ2-7. The CDR3 sequence is 13 residues long. Germline V lookup: CDR1 SGHDN, CDR2 FVKESK. The CDR3 sequence: CASSQDHDYEQYF.

The chain employs TRBV5-5 and TRBJ2-1; TCRdb picks TRBD2, but there is no DNA to check that call. CDR1 SGHKS and CDR2 YYEKEE come from the germline V gene (reference sequence). The CDR3 length is 13 residues. CDR3 sequence: CASSAGLGNEQFF.

The V call is TRBV5-1, the J call TRBJ2-1; TCRdb selects TRBD2, and the lack of DNA leaves this call unchecked. The CDR3 extends over 17 amino acids. Germline values: CDR1 SGHRS, CDR2 YFSETQ. CDR3 sequence reads: CASSFHGLAGNGGEQFF.

The chain couples TRBV29-1 to TRBJ1-2; lacking DNA, the TRBD1 call made by TCRdb goes unchecked. CDR1 is SQVTM and CDR2 is ANQGSEA in the germline V gene. The CDR3 has 12 residues. The chain's CDR3 is CSVDRDYYGYTF.

This rearrangement joins TRBV7-8 to TRBJ2-2; the TCRdb D gene call, TRBD1, has no DNA to confirm it. The CDR3 consists of 13 residues. Germline loops: CDR1 SGHVS, CDR2 FQNEAQ. The CDR3 sequence: CASSPDRSGELFF. Filled out from reference TRBV7-8 and TRBJ2-2, the complete variable domain reads GAGVSQSPRYKVAKRGQDVALRCDPISGHVSLFWYQQALGQGPEFLTYFQNEAQLDKSGLPSDRFFAERPEGSVSTLKIQRTQQEDSAVYLCASSPDRSGELFFGEGSRLTVL.

The chain links TRBV19 to TRBJ1-1; TCRdb selects TRBD1, and the lack of DNA leaves this call unchecked. The CDR3 extends over 14 amino acids. Germline CDR1 is LNHDA and CDR2 is SQIVND (reference sequence). The CDR3 reads CASTLGTGNTEAFF.